The rows below give T cell receptor beta chains drawn from one sample of a study of cytomegalovirus exposure and HLA in healthy donors. Sequenced by immunoSEQ multiplex PCR; TCRdb stores in-frame clones only, minus some. The sample contains about 98,000 clones, around 74% of which appear only once. Sequencing was carried out using PBMCs. The receptor set was obtained from a male donor in good health and CMV-seronegative. The CDR3 runs from the conserved cysteine through the conserved F or W. Fields, in order: clone size, J gene, D gene, V gene, CDR3 protein, CDR3 DNA. The D gene is left open where the match is weak. Expanded clones are given a class, and other clones once, few, many or no size at all.

clone_size: few; j_call: TRBJ2-2; d_call: TRBD1; v_call: TRBV28; cdr3_aa: CASTSLGQENTGELFF; cdr3_nt: TGTGCCAGCACCTCTCTCGGACAGGAGAACACCGGGGAGCTGTTTTTT
clone_size: NA; j_call: TRBJ2-2; d_call: TRBD2; v_call: TRBV2; cdr3_aa: CASSLGTSGRVVTGELFF; cdr3_nt: TGTGCCAGCAGCCTTGGGACTAGCGGGAGAGTCGTCACCGGGGAGCTGTTTTTT
clone_size: NA; j_call: TRBJ2-2; d_call: NA; v_call: TRBV6-5; cdr3_aa: CASCGRTGELFF; cdr3_nt: TGTGCCAGCTGCGGGCGCACCGGGGAGCTGTTTTTT
clone_size: NA; j_call: TRBJ2-7; d_call: TRBD2; v_call: TRBV5-4; cdr3_aa: CASSFVGGLNEQYF; cdr3_nt: TGTGCCAGCAGCTTCGTGGGAGGGCTCAACGAGCAGTACTTC
clone_size: NA; j_call: TRBJ2-3; d_call: NA; v_call: TRBV4-2; cdr3_aa: CASSQETQPRTDTQYF; cdr3_nt: TGTGCCAGCAGCCAAGAGACACAACCACGCACAGATACGCAGTATTTT
clone_size: NA; j_call: TRBJ2-5; d_call: TRBD1; v_call: TRBV6-5; cdr3_aa: CASSGYGTGEETQYF; cdr3_nt: TGTGCCAGCAGTGGATATGGGACAGGGGAAGAGACCCAGTACTTC
clone_size: NA; j_call: TRBJ1-1; d_call: NA; v_call: TRBV11-2; cdr3_aa: CASSRRGNTEAFF; cdr3_nt: TGTGCCAGCAGCAGACGGGGGAACACTGAAGCTTTCTTT
clone_size: NA; j_call: TRBJ2-5; d_call: NA; v_call: TRBV6-1; cdr3_aa: CASRSQGWETQYF; cdr3_nt: TGTGCCAGCAGGTCACAGGGTTGGGAGACCCAGTACTTC
clone_size: NA; j_call: TRBJ1-5; d_call: NA; v_call: TRBV19; cdr3_aa: CASSTGVEPQHF; cdr3_nt: TGTGCCAGTAGTACAGGGGTCGAGCCCCAGCATTTT
clone_size: few; j_call: TRBJ2-5; d_call: TRBD2; v_call: TRBV7-3; cdr3_aa: CASSLTGRSSTGGQETQYF; cdr3_nt: TGTGCCAGCAGCTTAACGGGACGATCGTCAACGGGAGGACAAGAGACCCAGTACTTC
clone_size: few; j_call: TRBJ2-5; d_call: NA; v_call: TRBV27; cdr3_aa: CASSESGIQETQYF; cdr3_nt: TGTGCCAGCAGTGAGTCCGGGATCCAAGAGACCCAGTACTTC
clone_size: NA; j_call: TRBJ2-1; d_call: TRBD2; v_call: TRBV19; cdr3_aa: CASSKWGLASGSSYNEQFF; cdr3_nt: TGTGCCAGTAGTAAATGGGGGTTGGCTAGCGGGAGTAGCTACAATGAGCAGTTCTTC
clone_size: NA; j_call: TRBJ2-1; d_call: NA; v_call: TRBV5-1; cdr3_aa: CASSLDGFSYNEQFF; cdr3_nt: TGCGCCAGCAGCTTGGACGGGTTCTCATACAATGAGCAGTTCTTC
clone_size: NA; j_call: TRBJ2-5; d_call: TRBD1; v_call: TRBV19; cdr3_aa: CASRGQGAVETQYF; cdr3_nt: TGTGCCAGTAGGGGACAGGGGGCAGTGGAGACCCAGTACTTC
clone_size: few; j_call: TRBJ2-7; d_call: NA; v_call: TRBV4-3; cdr3_aa: CASSQGRGQISYEQYF; cdr3_nt: TGCGCCAGCAGCCAAGGACGAGGGCAGATCTCCTACGAGCAGTACTTC
clone_size: NA; j_call: TRBJ2-2; d_call: NA; v_call: TRBV28; cdr3_aa: CARGGGELFF; cdr3_nt: TGTGCCAGGGGGGGCGGGGAGCTGTTTTTT
clone_size: NA; j_call: TRBJ2-7; d_call: TRBD1; v_call: TRBV7-8; cdr3_aa: CASSLLGGQGYYEQYF; cdr3_nt: TGTGCCAGCAGCTTGTTGGGCGGACAGGGGTACTACGAGCAGTACTTC
clone_size: NA; j_call: TRBJ2-6; d_call: NA; v_call: TRBV19; cdr3_aa: CASSIATGMGHSGANVLTF; cdr3_nt: TGTGCCAGTAGTATCGCGACAGGTATGGGGCACTCTGGGGCCAACGTCCTGACTTTC
clone_size: NA; j_call: TRBJ2-6; d_call: NA; v_call: TRBV7-2; cdr3_aa: CASSIRPPGANVLTF; cdr3_nt: TGTGCCAGCAGCATCCGTCCCCCCGGGGCCAACGTCCTGACTTTC
clone_size: NA; j_call: TRBJ1-5; d_call: TRBD1; v_call: TRBV30; cdr3_aa: CAWSNRGSYQPQHF; cdr3_nt: TGTGCCTGGAGTAACAGGGGATCATATCAGCCCCAGCATTTT
clone_size: NA; j_call: TRBJ2-7; d_call: NA; v_call: TRBV5-8; cdr3_aa: CASSLFRSPTSGYEQYF; cdr3_nt: TGTGCCAGCAGCTTGTTTCGCAGCCCGACCTCAGGCTACGAGCAGTACTTC
clone_size: NA; j_call: TRBJ2-7; d_call: TRBD2; v_call: TRBV19; cdr3_aa: CASSVGLAGEQYF; cdr3_nt: TGTGCCAGTAGTGTCGGACTAGCGGGCGAGCAGTACTTC
clone_size: NA; j_call: TRBJ2-7; d_call: TRBD2; v_call: TRBV14; cdr3_aa: CASSLAGGYEQYF; cdr3_nt: TGTGCCAGCAGCCTAGCGGGAGGGTACGAGCAGTACTTC
clone_size: few; j_call: TRBJ1-4; d_call: NA; v_call: TRBV19; cdr3_aa: CASSQHEKLFF; cdr3_nt: TGTGCCAGTAGTCAACACGAAAAACTGTTTTTT
clone_size: NA; j_call: TRBJ2-7; d_call: TRBD1; v_call: TRBV29-1; cdr3_aa: CSVDPTGTGGSEQYF; cdr3_nt: TGCAGCGTTGACCCGACCGGGACAGGGGGCTCCGAGCAGTACTTC
clone_size: NA; j_call: TRBJ2-7; d_call: NA; v_call: TRBV28; cdr3_aa: CASRVTGYEQYF; cdr3_nt: TGTGCCAGCAGAGTTACGGGCTACGAGCAGTACTTC
clone_size: NA; j_call: TRBJ2-7; d_call: TRBD2; v_call: TRBV27; cdr3_aa: CASSLFPGTSGTYEQYF; cdr3_nt: TGTGCCAGCAGTTTATTTCCCGGGACTAGCGGAACCTACGAGCAGTACTTC
clone_size: NA; j_call: TRBJ1-1; d_call: NA; v_call: TRBV7-8; cdr3_aa: CASSLQRDTEAFF; cdr3_nt: TGTGCCAGCAGCTTACAACGGGACACTGAAGCTTTCTTT
clone_size: NA; j_call: TRBJ2-7; d_call: TRBD1; v_call: TRBV5-1; cdr3_aa: CASSRTGSDEQYF; cdr3_nt: TGCGCCAGCAGTCGGACAGGGTCCGACGAGCAGTACTTC
clone_size: NA; j_call: TRBJ2-3; d_call: TRBD2; v_call: TRBV29-1; cdr3_aa: CSTEPWTSGRALDTQYF; cdr3_nt: TGCAGCACAGAACCCTGGACTAGCGGGAGGGCCCTAGATACGCAGTATTTT
clone_size: NA; j_call: TRBJ1-5; d_call: TRBD1; v_call: TRBV5-1; cdr3_aa: CASSYGQGDQPQHF; cdr3_nt: TGCGCCAGCAGCTACGGACAGGGGGACCAGCCCCAGCATTTT
clone_size: NA; j_call: TRBJ2-3; d_call: NA; v_call: TRBV28; cdr3_aa: CASSSEGLRDTQYF; cdr3_nt: TGTGCCAGCAGTTCCGAGGGCTTGCGAGATACGCAGTATTTT
clone_size: NA; j_call: TRBJ2-1; d_call: TRBD2; v_call: TRBV18; cdr3_aa: CATIRTRTSGSDEQFF; cdr3_nt: TGTGCCACCATCAGGACGCGGACTAGCGGGAGCGATGAGCAGTTCTTC
clone_size: NA; j_call: TRBJ2-7; d_call: TRBD1; v_call: TRBV5-6; cdr3_aa: CASSWGGTGGYEQYF; cdr3_nt: TGTGCCAGCAGCTGGGGCGGGACAGGGGGCTACGAGCAGTACTTC
clone_size: NA; j_call: TRBJ2-3; d_call: TRBD2; v_call: TRBV10-3; cdr3_aa: CAISGLAGTSGLDTQYF; cdr3_nt: TGTGCCATCTCAGGTCTCGCCGGGACTAGCGGGTTAGATACGCAGTATTTT
clone_size: NA; j_call: TRBJ2-3; d_call: NA; v_call: TRBV7-2; cdr3_aa: CASSLAAEAHTQYF; cdr3_nt: TGTGCCAGCAGCTTAGCGGCGGAGGCTCATACGCAGTATTTT
clone_size: NA; j_call: TRBJ2-3; d_call: NA; v_call: TRBV6-4; cdr3_aa: CASSASGTDTQYF; cdr3_nt: TGTGCCAGCAGTGCTAGCGGCACAGATACGCAGTATTTT
clone_size: NA; j_call: TRBJ2-5; d_call: TRBD1; v_call: TRBV9; cdr3_aa: CASSVVTGTGQETQYF; cdr3_nt: TGTGCCAGCAGCGTAGTCACAGGGACAGGACAAGAGACCCAGTACTTC
clone_size: NA; j_call: TRBJ2-6; d_call: NA; v_call: TRBV25-1; cdr3_aa: CASSDRAGGPGANVLTF; cdr3_nt: TGTGCCAGCAGTGATAGGGCAGGGGGGCCTGGGGCCAACGTCCTGACTTTC
clone_size: NA; j_call: TRBJ1-1; d_call: TRBD1; v_call: TRBV18; cdr3_aa: CASSPGTGWGAFF; cdr3_nt: TGTGCCAGCTCACCAGGGACAGGGTGGGGAGCTTTCTTT
clone_size: NA; j_call: TRBJ2-7; d_call: TRBD1; v_call: TRBV6-5; cdr3_aa: CASSYSKQGAYEQYF; cdr3_nt: TGTGCCAGCAGTTACTCGAAGCAGGGGGCCTACGAGCAGTACTTC
clone_size: once; j_call: TRBJ1-2; d_call: NA; v_call: TRBV30; cdr3_aa: CAWTGGGRANYGYTF; cdr3_nt: TGTGCCTGGACGGGGGGAGGGCGAGCTAACTATGGCTACACCTTC
clone_size: NA; j_call: TRBJ1-4; d_call: NA; v_call: TRBV5-1; cdr3_aa: CASSLGQATTNEKLFF; cdr3_nt: TGCGCCAGCAGCTTGGGACAGGCAACAACTAATGAAAAACTGTTTTTT
clone_size: NA; j_call: TRBJ2-3; d_call: TRBD2; v_call: TRBV7-2; cdr3_aa: CASSLGLAADTQYF; cdr3_nt: TGTGCCAGCAGCTTAGGACTAGCAGCAGATACGCAGTATTTT
clone_size: NA; j_call: TRBJ2-3; d_call: NA; v_call: TRBV27; cdr3_aa: CASSLSPRSTQYF; cdr3_nt: TGTGCCAGCAGTTTATCCCCTAGATCTACGCAGTATTTT
clone_size: NA; j_call: TRBJ2-7; d_call: TRBD2; v_call: TRBV6-5; cdr3_aa: CASSLLGAGASEQYF; cdr3_nt: TGTGCCAGCAGCTTACTCGGAGCGGGGGCCTCCGAGCAGTACTTC
clone_size: NA; j_call: TRBJ2-6; d_call: NA; v_call: TRBV5-6; cdr3_aa: CASSWGGPTLSGANVLTF; cdr3_nt: TGTGCCAGCAGCTGGGGGGGCCCTACGCTCTCTGGGGCCAACGTCCTGACTTTC
clone_size: NA; j_call: TRBJ2-2; d_call: NA; v_call: TRBV11-1; cdr3_aa: CASSPRTYTGELFF; cdr3_nt: TGTGCCAGCAGCCCTCGCACTTACACCGGGGAGCTGTTTTTT
clone_size: few; j_call: TRBJ2-7; d_call: NA; v_call: TRBV6-5; cdr3_aa: CASSYKGPTVEQYF; cdr3_nt: TGTGCCAGCAGTTATAAGGGGCCCACGGTCGAGCAGTACTTC
clone_size: NA; j_call: TRBJ2-1; d_call: TRBD2; v_call: TRBV27; cdr3_aa: CASSLFSTSGSHHNEQFF; cdr3_nt: TGTGCCAGCAGTTTATTTTCGACTAGCGGGAGTCATCACAATGAGCAGTTCTTC
clone_size: NA; j_call: TRBJ1-2; d_call: TRBD1; v_call: TRBV13; cdr3_aa: CASSLWDRGSYGYTF; cdr3_nt: TGTGCCAGCAGCTTATGGGACAGGGGTAGCTATGGCTACACCTTC
clone_size: NA; j_call: TRBJ1-2; d_call: TRBD1; v_call: TRBV5-6; cdr3_aa: CASSPLNRGPSNYGYTF; cdr3_nt: TGTGCCAGCAGCCCACTCAACAGGGGTCCTTCTAACTATGGCTACACCTTC
clone_size: NA; j_call: TRBJ2-2; d_call: NA; v_call: TRBV7-2; cdr3_aa: CASSFRTANTGELFF; cdr3_nt: TGTGCCAGCAGCTTCAGGACAGCAAACACCGGGGAGCTGTTTTTT
clone_size: NA; j_call: TRBJ2-3; d_call: TRBD2; v_call: TRBV30; cdr3_aa: CAWSDPPTLAEPSTDTQYF; cdr3_nt: TGTGCCTGGAGTGATCCTCCCACTCTAGCGGAACCTAGCACAGATACGCAGTATTTT